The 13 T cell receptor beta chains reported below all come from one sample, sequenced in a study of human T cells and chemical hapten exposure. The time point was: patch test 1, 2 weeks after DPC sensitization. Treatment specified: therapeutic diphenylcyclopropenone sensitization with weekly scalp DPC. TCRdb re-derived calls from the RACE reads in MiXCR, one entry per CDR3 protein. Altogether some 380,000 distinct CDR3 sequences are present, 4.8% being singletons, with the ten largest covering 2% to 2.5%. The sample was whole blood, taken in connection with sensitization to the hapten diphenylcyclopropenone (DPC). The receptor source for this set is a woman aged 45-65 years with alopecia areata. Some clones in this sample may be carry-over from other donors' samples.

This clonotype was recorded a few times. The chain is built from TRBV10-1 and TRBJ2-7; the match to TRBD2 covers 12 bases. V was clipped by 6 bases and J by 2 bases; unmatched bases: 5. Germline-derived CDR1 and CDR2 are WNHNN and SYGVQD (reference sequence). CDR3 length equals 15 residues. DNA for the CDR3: TGCGCCAGCAGCGATACTAGCGGGAGGACCTACGAGCAGTACTTC. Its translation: CASSDTSGRTYEQYF.

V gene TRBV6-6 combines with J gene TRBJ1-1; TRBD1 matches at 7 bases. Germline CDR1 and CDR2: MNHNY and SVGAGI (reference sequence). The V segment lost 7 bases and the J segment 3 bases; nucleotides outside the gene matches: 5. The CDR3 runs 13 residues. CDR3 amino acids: CASTKGAYTEAFF. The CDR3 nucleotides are TGTGCCAGCACGAAGGGGGCTTACACTGAAGCTTTCTTT.

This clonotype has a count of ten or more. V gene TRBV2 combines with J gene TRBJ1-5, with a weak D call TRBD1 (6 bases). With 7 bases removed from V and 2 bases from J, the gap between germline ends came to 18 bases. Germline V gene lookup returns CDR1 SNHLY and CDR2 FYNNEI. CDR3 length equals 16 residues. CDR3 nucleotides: TGTGCCAGCAACCCCACGAGGGGGGTTGGCAATCAGCCCCAGCATTTT. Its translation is CASNPTRGVGNQPQHF.

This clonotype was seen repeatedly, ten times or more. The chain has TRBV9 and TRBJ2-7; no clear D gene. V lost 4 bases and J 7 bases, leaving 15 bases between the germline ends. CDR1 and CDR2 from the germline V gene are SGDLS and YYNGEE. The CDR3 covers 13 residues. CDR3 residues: CASSLSPTREQYF. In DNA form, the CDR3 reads TGTGCCAGCAGCTTGAGCCCTACGAGGGAGCAGTACTTC.

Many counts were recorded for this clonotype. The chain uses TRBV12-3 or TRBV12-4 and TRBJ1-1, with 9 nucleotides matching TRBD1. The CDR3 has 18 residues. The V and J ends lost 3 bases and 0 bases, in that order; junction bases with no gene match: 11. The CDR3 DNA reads TGTGCCAGCAGTTTCCCTCGTCCCGGGACAGGGTTGAACACTGAAGCTTTCTTT. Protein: CASSFPRPGTGLNTEAFF.

The CDR3 loop reads CASSLRDRVGGTQYF. In DNA, the CDR3 is TGTGCCAGCAGTTTAAGGGACAGGGTCGGGGGGACCCAGTACTTC. The chain couples TRBV28 to TRBJ2-5; 9 bases match TRBD1. Germline values: CDR1 MDHEN, CDR2 SYDVKM. The V gene end was trimmed by 2 bases and the J gene end by 7 bases; junction bases not matched to a gene: 8. CDR3 length equals 15 residues. Variable domain in full (rest from reference TRBV28 and TRBJ2-5): DVKVTQSSRYLVKRTGEKVFLECVQDMDHENMFWYRQDPGLGLRLIYFSYDVKMKEKGDIPEGYSVSREKKERFSLILESASTNQTSMYLCASSLRDRVGGTQYFGPGTRLLVL.

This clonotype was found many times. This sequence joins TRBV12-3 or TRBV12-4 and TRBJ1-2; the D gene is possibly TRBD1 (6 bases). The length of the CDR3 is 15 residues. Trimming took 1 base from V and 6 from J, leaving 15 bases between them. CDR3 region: CASSLGGTGGHGYTF. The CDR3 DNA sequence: TGTGCCAGCAGTTTAGGGGGGACCGGGGGGCATGGCTACACCTTC.

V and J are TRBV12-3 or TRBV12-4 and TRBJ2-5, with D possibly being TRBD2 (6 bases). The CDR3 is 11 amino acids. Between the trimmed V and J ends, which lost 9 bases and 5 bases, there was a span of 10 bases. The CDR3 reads CASRELETQYF. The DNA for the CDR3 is TGTGCCAGTCGGGAGTTGGAGACCCAGTACTTC.

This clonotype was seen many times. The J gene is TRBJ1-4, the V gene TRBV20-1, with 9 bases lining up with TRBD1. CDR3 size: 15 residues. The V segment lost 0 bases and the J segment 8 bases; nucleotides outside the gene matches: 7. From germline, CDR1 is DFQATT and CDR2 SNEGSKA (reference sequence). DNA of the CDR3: TGCAGTGCTAGAGATCTACAGGGGGCAAGGGAAAAACTGTTTTTT. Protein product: CSARDLQGAREKLFF.

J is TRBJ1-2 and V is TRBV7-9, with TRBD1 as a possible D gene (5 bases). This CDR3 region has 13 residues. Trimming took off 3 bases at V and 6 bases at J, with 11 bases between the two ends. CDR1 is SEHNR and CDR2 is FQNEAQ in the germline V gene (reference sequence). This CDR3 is CASSFVRVHGYTF. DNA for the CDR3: TGTGCCAGCAGCTTCGTCAGGGTACATGGCTACACCTTC.

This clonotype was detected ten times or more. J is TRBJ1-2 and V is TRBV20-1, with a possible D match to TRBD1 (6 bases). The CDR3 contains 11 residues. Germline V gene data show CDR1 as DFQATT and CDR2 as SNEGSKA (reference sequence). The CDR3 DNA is TGCAGACAGACAGGAAACTATGGCTACACCTTC. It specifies CRQTGNYGYTF.

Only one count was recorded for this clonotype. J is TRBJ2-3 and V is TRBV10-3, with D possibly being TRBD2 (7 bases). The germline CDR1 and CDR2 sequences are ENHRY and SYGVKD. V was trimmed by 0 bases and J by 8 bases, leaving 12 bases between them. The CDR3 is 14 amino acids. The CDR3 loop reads CAISESGGPVTQYF. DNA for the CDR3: TGTGCCATCAGTGAGTCGGGGGGGCCTGTTACGCAGTATTTT.

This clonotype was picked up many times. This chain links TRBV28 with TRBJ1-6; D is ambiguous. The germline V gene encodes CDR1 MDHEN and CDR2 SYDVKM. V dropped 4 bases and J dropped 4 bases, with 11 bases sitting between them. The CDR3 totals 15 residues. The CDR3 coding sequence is TGTGCCAGCAGTTCCGAGCCCGGATATAATTCACCCCTCCACTTT. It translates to CASSSEPGYNSPLHF. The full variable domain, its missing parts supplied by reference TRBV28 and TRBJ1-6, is DVKVTQSSRYLVKRTGEKVFLECVQDMDHENMFWYRQDPGLGLRLIYFSYDVKMKEKGDIPEGYSVSREKKERFSLILESASTNQTSMYLCASSSEPGYNSPLHFGNGTRLTVT.